A selection of T cell receptor beta chains follows, all from one sample in a study of blood T cell repertoires in COVID-19. TCRdb keeps only in-frame clones here, not all; method: immunoSEQ multiplex PCR. Of 87,000 or so clones in the sample, about 90% were seen once. Sequencing was carried out using peripheral blood. Every receptor here comes from a man aged 80 or over with acute or convalescent COVID-19. Both conserved end residues are part of each CDR3. The order of the fields is clone size, J gene, V gene, CDR3 length, D gene, CDR3 protein, CDR3 DNA. A D gene is named only where the DNA matches it firmly. Clone size is stated in some rows and not others, as once, few, many or a class when expanded.

clone size: NA; J gene: TRBJ1-2; V gene: TRBV19; CDR3 length: 16; D gene: TRBD1; CDR3 protein: CASSLARTGPLYGYTF; CDR3 DNA: TGTGCCAGTAGTCTCGCCCGGACAGGGCCGCTCTATGGCTACACCTTC
clone size: NA; J gene: TRBJ1-2; V gene: TRBV19; CDR3 length: 14; D gene: TRBD1; CDR3 protein: CASSTGQGVGGYTF; CDR3 DNA: TGTGCCAGTAGTACTGGACAGGGGGTTGGAGGCTACACCTTC
clone size: NA; J gene: TRBJ2-2; V gene: TRBV7-3; CDR3 length: 16; D gene: TRBD1; CDR3 protein: CASSLGTGGNTGELFF; CDR3 DNA: TGTGCCAGCAGCTTAGGGACAGGGGGCAACACCGGGGAGCTGTTTTTT
clone size: NA; J gene: TRBJ1-4; V gene: TRBV7-2; CDR3 length: 18; D gene: TRBD1; CDR3 protein: CASSLRGAGGTTNEKLFF; CDR3 DNA: TGTGCCAGCAGCCTACGAGGGGCAGGGGGCACGACTAATGAAAAACTGTTTTTT
clone size: NA; J gene: TRBJ2-7; V gene: TRBV6-5; CDR3 length: 16; D gene: NA; CDR3 protein: CASSYSRGGGGYEQYF; CDR3 DNA: TGTGCCAGCAGTTACTCCCGGGGAGGGGGGGGTTACGAGCAGTACTTC
clone size: NA; J gene: TRBJ1-2; V gene: TRBV3-1/TRBV3-2; CDR3 length: 16; D gene: TRBD1; CDR3 protein: CASSQGTGGANYGYTF; CDR3 DNA: TGTGCCAGCAGCCAAGGGACAGGGGGCGCTAACTATGGCTACACCTTC
clone size: NA; J gene: TRBJ1-2; V gene: TRBV6-5; CDR3 length: 15; D gene: TRBD1; CDR3 protein: CASSYPAGTGYGYTF; CDR3 DNA: TGTGCCAGCAGTTACCCTGCCGGGACAGGGTATGGCTACACCTTC
clone size: few; J gene: TRBJ1-5; V gene: TRBV13; CDR3 length: 15; D gene: TRBD1; CDR3 protein: CASSRDRGRNQPQHF; CDR3 DNA: TGTGCCAGCAGCAGGGACAGGGGACGCAATCAGCCCCAGCATTTT
clone size: once; J gene: TRBJ1-1; V gene: TRBV5-1; CDR3 length: 13; D gene: NA; CDR3 protein: CASSSRDRAEAFF; CDR3 DNA: TGCGCCAGCAGCTCCCGGGATCGGGCTGAAGCTTTCTTT
clone size: once; J gene: TRBJ1-1; V gene: TRBV6-6; CDR3 length: 16; D gene: TRBD1; CDR3 protein: CASSYFPGTANTEAFF; CDR3 DNA: TGTGCCAGCAGTTACTTCCCCGGGACAGCGAACACTGAAGCTTTCTTT
clone size: NA; J gene: TRBJ2-2; V gene: TRBV11-2; CDR3 length: 15; D gene: NA; CDR3 protein: CASSLVGRVTGELFF; CDR3 DNA: TGTGCCAGCAGCTTAGTCGGCAGGGTTACCGGGGAGCTGTTTTTT
clone size: NA; J gene: TRBJ2-7; V gene: TRBV5-5; CDR3 length: 15; D gene: TRBD1; CDR3 protein: CASSLSGQVPYEQYF; CDR3 DNA: TGTGCCAGCAGTCTTTCGGGACAGGTCCCCTACGAGCAGTACTTC
clone size: NA; J gene: TRBJ2-1; V gene: TRBV7-8; CDR3 length: 16; D gene: NA; CDR3 protein: CASSLGHRSSYNEQFF; CDR3 DNA: TGTGCCAGCAGCTTAGGGCACAGAAGCTCCTACAATGAGCAGTTCTTC
clone size: NA; J gene: TRBJ1-2; V gene: TRBV6-5; CDR3 length: 15; D gene: NA; CDR3 protein: CASREDSQLLYGYTF; CDR3 DNA: TGTGCCAGCAGGGAGGACTCGCAGCTCCTCTATGGCTACACCTTC
clone size: NA; J gene: TRBJ2-1; V gene: TRBV5-1; CDR3 length: 15; D gene: NA; CDR3 protein: CASSLAAGSYNEQFF; CDR3 DNA: TGCGCCAGCAGCTTGGCGGCGGGCTCCTACAATGAGCAGTTCTTC
clone size: NA; J gene: TRBJ2-1; V gene: TRBV29-1; CDR3 length: 11; D gene: NA; CDR3 protein: CSVEPQGMQFF; CDR3 DNA: TGCAGCGTTGAGCCCCAGGGTATGCAGTTCTTC
clone size: NA; J gene: TRBJ1-1; V gene: TRBV18; CDR3 length: 14; D gene: TRBD1; CDR3 protein: CASSADRGRTEAFF; CDR3 DNA: TGTGCCAGCTCAGCCGACAGGGGGAGAACTGAAGCTTTCTTT
clone size: NA; J gene: TRBJ2-3; V gene: TRBV5-1; CDR3 length: 16; D gene: NA; CDR3 protein: CASSSSTGGGADTQYF; CDR3 DNA: TGCGCCAGCAGCTCCTCAACTGGAGGAGGAGCAGATACGCAGTATTTT
clone size: NA; J gene: TRBJ1-3; V gene: TRBV5-1; CDR3 length: 13; D gene: TRBD1; CDR3 protein: CASRGQGGNTIYF; CDR3 DNA: TGCGCCAGCAGGGGACAGGGTGGAAACACCATATATTTT
clone size: NA; J gene: TRBJ2-7; V gene: TRBV25-1; CDR3 length: 15; D gene: TRBD1; CDR3 protein: CASSEDRGRSYEQYF; CDR3 DNA: TGTGCCAGCAGTGAAGACAGGGGGCGGTCCTACGAGCAGTACTTC
clone size: NA; J gene: TRBJ2-3; V gene: TRBV10-3; CDR3 length: 16; D gene: TRBD2; CDR3 protein: CAISGSGGTSTDTQYF; CDR3 DNA: TGTGCCATCAGTGGGAGCGGGGGGACTAGCACAGATACGCAGTATTTT
clone size: NA; J gene: TRBJ1-5; V gene: TRBV27; CDR3 length: 12; D gene: NA; CDR3 protein: CASSTGNQPQHF; CDR3 DNA: TGTGCCAGCAGTACGGGCAATCAGCCCCAGCATTTT
clone size: NA; J gene: TRBJ1-6; V gene: TRBV4-3; CDR3 length: 14; D gene: NA; CDR3 protein: CASSQGEGNSPLHF; CDR3 DNA: TGCGCCAGCAGCCAAGGGGAGGGGAATTCACCCCTCCACTTT
clone size: NA; J gene: TRBJ2-7; V gene: TRBV6-5; CDR3 length: 15; D gene: NA; CDR3 protein: CASSYGGTASYEQYF; CDR3 DNA: TGTGCCAGCAGTTACGGAGGGACAGCGTCCTACGAGCAGTACTTC
clone size: NA; J gene: TRBJ1-2; V gene: TRBV27; CDR3 length: 16; D gene: TRBD1; CDR3 protein: CASSGDRGGPYYGYTF; CDR3 DNA: TGTGCCAGCAGTGGGGACAGGGGGGGTCCTTACTATGGCTACACCTTC
clone size: NA; J gene: TRBJ1-2; V gene: TRBV28; CDR3 length: 19; D gene: TRBD1; CDR3 protein: CASSLIAMGLTGGNYGYTF; CDR3 DNA: TGTGCCAGCAGTTTAATTGCGATGGGGCTAACAGGGGGTAACTATGGCTACACCTTC
clone size: NA; J gene: TRBJ1-5; V gene: TRBV28; CDR3 length: 15; D gene: NA; CDR3 protein: CASRGPSGSNQPQHF; CDR3 DNA: TGTGCCAGCAGGGGCCCAAGTGGGAGCAATCAGCCCCAGCATTTT
clone size: NA; J gene: TRBJ1-1; V gene: TRBV24-1; CDR3 length: 15; D gene: TRBD1; CDR3 protein: CATSAGDRGNTEAFF; CDR3 DNA: TGTGCCACCAGTGCCGGGGACAGGGGGAACACTGAAGCTTTCTTT
clone size: NA; J gene: TRBJ1-1; V gene: TRBV2; CDR3 length: 14; D gene: TRBD1; CDR3 protein: CASSAGQLNTEAFF; CDR3 DNA: TGTGCCAGCAGCGCGGGACAGCTCAACACTGAAGCTTTCTTT
clone size: NA; J gene: TRBJ1-6; V gene: TRBV5-6; CDR3 length: 15; D gene: NA; CDR3 protein: CASSYGTLYNSPLHF; CDR3 DNA: TGTGCCAGCAGTTACGGGACACTCTATAATTCACCCCTCCACTTT
clone size: few; J gene: TRBJ1-5; V gene: TRBV30; CDR3 length: 15; D gene: TRBD1; CDR3 protein: CAWSLTGVSYQPQHF; CDR3 DNA: TGTGCCTGGAGCCTGACAGGGGTATCTTATCAGCCCCAGCATTTT
clone size: NA; J gene: TRBJ1-2; V gene: TRBV7-9; CDR3 length: 14; D gene: TRBD1; CDR3 protein: CASSPGGSGYGYTF; CDR3 DNA: TGTGCCAGCAGCCCAGGGGGGAGCGGCTATGGCTACACCTTC
clone size: NA; J gene: TRBJ2-2; V gene: TRBV7-3; CDR3 length: 15; D gene: TRBD2; CDR3 protein: CASSSWGGDTGELFF; CDR3 DNA: TGTGCCAGCAGCTCCTGGGGGGGTGACACCGGGGAGCTGTTTTTT
clone size: NA; J gene: TRBJ1-2; V gene: TRBV6-5; CDR3 length: 13; D gene: NA; CDR3 protein: CASSQDSSSGYTF; CDR3 DNA: TGTGCCAGCAGTCAGGACAGCTCATCGGGCTACACCTTC
clone size: NA; J gene: TRBJ2-3; V gene: TRBV7-3; CDR3 length: 15; D gene: TRBD2; CDR3 protein: CASSSSGGVIHTQYF; CDR3 DNA: TGTGCCAGCAGCTCTAGCGGGGGCGTCATTCATACGCAGTATTTT
clone size: few; J gene: TRBJ1-2; V gene: TRBV18; CDR3 length: 14; D gene: NA; CDR3 protein: CASSPPGDTYGYTF; CDR3 DNA: TGTGCCAGCTCACCTCCAGGGGATACCTATGGCTACACCTTC
clone size: once; J gene: TRBJ1-3; V gene: TRBV28; CDR3 length: 15; D gene: TRBD1; CDR3 protein: CASSLLQGSGNTIYF; CDR3 DNA: TGTGCCAGCAGTTTACTACAGGGGTCTGGAAACACCATATATTTT
clone size: NA; J gene: TRBJ2-7; V gene: TRBV18; CDR3 length: 14; D gene: TRBD1; CDR3 protein: CASSQGQGESGQYF; CDR3 DNA: TGTGCCAGCTCACAGGGACAGGGGGAGTCTGGGCAGTACTTC
clone size: NA; J gene: TRBJ1-3; V gene: TRBV5-6; CDR3 length: 15; D gene: NA; CDR3 protein: CASSPVSGSGNTIYF; CDR3 DNA: TGTGCCAGCAGCCCCGTTTCGGGCTCTGGAAACACCATATATTTT
clone size: NA; J gene: TRBJ2-7; V gene: TRBV6-5; CDR3 length: 13; D gene: NA; CDR3 protein: CASTMARSYEQYF; CDR3 DNA: TGTGCCTCCACAATGGCCAGGTCATACGAGCAGTACTTC
clone size: NA; J gene: TRBJ2-1; V gene: TRBV7-2; CDR3 length: 18; D gene: NA; CDR3 protein: CASSVGPRTTSSYNEQFF; CDR3 DNA: TGTGCCAGCAGTGTAGGCCCCCGGACTACGAGCTCCTACAATGAGCAGTTCTTC
clone size: NA; J gene: TRBJ2-7; V gene: TRBV2; CDR3 length: 12; D gene: NA; CDR3 protein: CASSLLSYEQYF; CDR3 DNA: TGTGCCAGCAGTCTTCTGTCGTACGAGCAGTACTTC